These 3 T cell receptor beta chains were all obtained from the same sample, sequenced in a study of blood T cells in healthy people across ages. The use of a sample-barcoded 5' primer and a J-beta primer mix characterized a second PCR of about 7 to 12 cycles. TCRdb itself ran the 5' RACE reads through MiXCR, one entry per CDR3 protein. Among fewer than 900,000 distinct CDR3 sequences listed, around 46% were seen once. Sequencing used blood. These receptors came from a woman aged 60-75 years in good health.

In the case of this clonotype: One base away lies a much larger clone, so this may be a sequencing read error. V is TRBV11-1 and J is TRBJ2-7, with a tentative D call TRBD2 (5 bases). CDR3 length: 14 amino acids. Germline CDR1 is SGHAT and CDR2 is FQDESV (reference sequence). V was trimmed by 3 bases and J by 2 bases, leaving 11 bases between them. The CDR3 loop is CASSFLDFPYEQYF. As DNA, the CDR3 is TGTGCCAGCAGCTTCTTGGACTTCCCCTACGAGCAGTACTTC.

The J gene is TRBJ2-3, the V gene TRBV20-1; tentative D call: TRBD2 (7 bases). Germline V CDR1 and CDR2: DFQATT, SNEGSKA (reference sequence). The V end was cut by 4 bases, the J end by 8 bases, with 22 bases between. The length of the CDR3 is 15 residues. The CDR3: CSAMLTGGFLGTQYF. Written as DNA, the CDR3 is TGCAGTGCTATGTTGACGGGGGGCTTTTTAGGTACGCAGTATTTT.

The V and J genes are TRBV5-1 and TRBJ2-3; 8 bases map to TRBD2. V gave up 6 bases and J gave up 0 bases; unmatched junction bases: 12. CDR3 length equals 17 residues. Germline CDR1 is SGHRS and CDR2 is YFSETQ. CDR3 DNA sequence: TGCGCCAGCACTACCCGAACGGGGGGGCCTAGCACAGATACGCAGTATTTT. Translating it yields CASTTRTGGPSTDTQYF.